This is a list of T cell receptor beta chains from one sample in a study of beta chain features in type 1 diabetes. Profiling relied on immunoSEQ multiplex PCR, and the TCRdb table lists in-frame clones only, not all of them. The table has about 25,000 clones, about 71% seen once. The sample taken for sequencing was stem cell memory CD4+ T cells from blood. Receptor source: a woman in her forties with type 1 diabetes. Both conserved end residues are part of each CDR3. D genes are given only for firm matches. Some rows have no size entry. The others give once, few or many, or a class for an expanded clone.

V gene: TRBV9; D gene: TRBD2; J gene: TRBJ2-1; clone size: few; CDR3 DNA: TGTGCCAGCAGCGATCAGACTAGCGGGAGCTACAATGAGCAGTTCTTC; CDR3 protein: CASSDQTSGSYNEQFF
V gene: TRBV19; D gene: .; J gene: TRBJ2-6; clone size: few; CDR3 DNA: TGTGCCAGTAGTGTTAATGGGGGAGGGGGCTCTGGGGCCAACGTCCTGACTTTC; CDR3 protein: CASSVNGGGGSGANVLTF
V gene: TRBV30; D gene: .; J gene: TRBJ1-5; clone size: .; CDR3 DNA: TGTGCCTGGAGTGCCTCGGTCGGGCAGCCCCAGCATTTT; CDR3 protein: CAWSASVGQPQHF
V gene: TRBV29-1; D gene: .; J gene: TRBJ2-7; clone size: .; CDR3 DNA: TGCAGCGTTGCGGGGAGCTCCTACGAGCAGTACTTC; CDR3 protein: CSVAGSSYEQYF
V gene: TRBV9; D gene: .; J gene: TRBJ2-7; clone size: once; CDR3 DNA: TGTGCCAGCAGCGTAGAAGGGGGCGAGCAGTACTTC; CDR3 protein: CASSVEGGEQYF
V gene: TRBV6-5; D gene: TRBD1; J gene: TRBJ2-5; clone size: once; CDR3 DNA: TGTGCCAGCAGCCCCGGACAGGTGGGGTACGAGACCCAGTACTTC; CDR3 protein: CASSPGQVGYETQYF
V gene: TRBV4-2; D gene: TRBD1; J gene: TRBJ2-4; clone size: few; CDR3 DNA: TGTGCCAGCAGCCCGGGACAGGGGATTCAGTACTTC; CDR3 protein: CASSPGQGIQYF
V gene: TRBV7-9; D gene: .; J gene: TRBJ1-1; clone size: few; CDR3 DNA: TGTGCCAGCACCCTCCAGACAGGGAACACTGAAGCTTTCTTT; CDR3 protein: CASTLQTGNTEAFF
V gene: TRBV7-2; D gene: .; J gene: TRBJ2-1; clone size: few; CDR3 DNA: TGTGCCAGCAGCTTTAAGGGGTACAATGAGCAGTTCTTC; CDR3 protein: CASSFKGYNEQFF
V gene: TRBV11-2; D gene: TRBD1; J gene: TRBJ2-7; clone size: .; CDR3 DNA: TGTGCCAGCAGCTCCCAGGGGGCCCGGGACGAGCAGTACTTC; CDR3 protein: CASSSQGARDEQYF
V gene: TRBV9; D gene: .; J gene: TRBJ1-3; clone size: .; CDR3 DNA: TGTGCCAGCAGCGTAGAACCGCTAACCGGCACCATATATTTT; CDR3 protein: CASSVEPLTGTIYF
V gene: TRBV5-1; D gene: .; J gene: TRBJ1-6; clone size: .; CDR3 DNA: TGCGCCAGCAGCTTCGAGAGTAAGGGGATATCACCCCTCCACTTT; CDR3 protein: CASSFESKGISPLHF
V gene: TRBV19; D gene: TRBD2; J gene: TRBJ2-7; clone size: .; CDR3 DNA: TGTGCCAGTAGTATCACAGCTAGCGGGTTCTACGAGCAGTACTTC; CDR3 protein: CASSITASGFYEQYF
V gene: TRBV29-1; D gene: .; J gene: TRBJ1-2; clone size: once; CDR3 DNA: TGCAGCGTTGTAATCCGGGACAACGGCTACACCTTC; CDR3 protein: CSVVIRDNGYTF
V gene: TRBV5-1; D gene: .; J gene: TRBJ2-2; clone size: .; CDR3 DNA: TGCGCCAGCAGCTTGCGGGAGGGGGCGCGGACCGGGGAGCTGTTTTTT; CDR3 protein: CASSLREGARTGELFF
V gene: TRBV4-3; D gene: TRBD1; J gene: TRBJ2-2; clone size: .; CDR3 DNA: TGCGCCAGCAGCCAAGTCCCCAGGGGGCGCGACGGGGAGCTGTTTTTT; CDR3 protein: CASSQVPRGRDGELFF
V gene: TRBV7-2; D gene: .; J gene: TRBJ2-3; clone size: .; CDR3 DNA: TGTGCCAGCAAGGAGGGTAGGGTTATGGATACGCAGTATTTT; CDR3 protein: CASKEGRVMDTQYF
V gene: TRBV7-3; D gene: TRBD2; J gene: TRBJ2-3; clone size: .; CDR3 DNA: TGTGCCAGCAGCTTCGGGGGGAGCACAGATACGCAGTATTTT; CDR3 protein: CASSFGGSTDTQYF
V gene: TRBV4-1; D gene: TRBD2; J gene: TRBJ2-1; clone size: .; CDR3 DNA: TGCGCCAGCAGCCCCTTCGGGGGGGGGTCCTACAATGAGCAGTTCTTC; CDR3 protein: CASSPFGGGSYNEQFF
V gene: TRBV9; D gene: TRBD1; J gene: TRBJ2-3; clone size: once; CDR3 DNA: TGTGCCAGCAGCGCGGGACAGGGGAGCACAGATACGCAGTATTTT; CDR3 protein: CASSAGQGSTDTQYF
V gene: TRBV11-3; D gene: TRBD1; J gene: TRBJ2-7; clone size: .; CDR3 DNA: TGTGCCAGCAGCTCCCAGGGGGCCCGGGACGAGCAGTACTTC; CDR3 protein: CASSSQGARDEQYF
V gene: TRBV2; D gene: .; J gene: TRBJ2-7; clone size: .; CDR3 DNA: TGTGCCAGCATGGGAGGCGGGATAACCTACGAGCAGTACTTC; CDR3 protein: CASMGGGITYEQYF
V gene: TRBV30; D gene: .; J gene: TRBJ1-4; clone size: .; CDR3 DNA: TGTGCCTGGAGTGTTGTGAGAGGGAATGAAAAACTGTTTTTT; CDR3 protein: CAWSVVRGNEKLFF
V gene: TRBV10-3; D gene: .; J gene: TRBJ1-4; clone size: .; CDR3 DNA: TGTGCCATCAGTGGGCAGGGAAGTCCAGAGGAAAAACTGTTTTTT; CDR3 protein: CAISGQGSPEEKLFF
V gene: TRBV6-1; D gene: .; J gene: TRBJ2-2; clone size: .; CDR3 DNA: TGTGCCACAGGAACAACCCTGAACACCGGGGAGCTGTTTTTT; CDR3 protein: CATGTTLNTGELFF
V gene: TRBV29-1; D gene: TRBD1; J gene: TRBJ2-7; clone size: few; CDR3 DNA: TGCAGCGTTGGACAGGGGGCCTACGAGCAGTACTTC; CDR3 protein: CSVGQGAYEQYF
V gene: TRBV6-6; D gene: TRBD1; J gene: TRBJ1-1; clone size: .; CDR3 DNA: TGTGCCAGCAGTCGGGACAGGGAAAAAGGTGAAGCTTTCTTT; CDR3 protein: CASSRDREKGEAFF
V gene: TRBV4-3; D gene: .; J gene: TRBJ1-2; clone size: .; CDR3 DNA: TGCGCCAGCAAGATGCGGGGTTTAGGGGGCTACACCTTC; CDR3 protein: CASKMRGLGGYTF
V gene: TRBV2; D gene: TRBD1; J gene: TRBJ1-2; clone size: .; CDR3 DNA: TGTGCCAGCAGTGAAAGAAGGAGACAGGGGAGCTTTGGCTACACCTTC; CDR3 protein: CASSERRRQGSFGYTF
V gene: TRBV7-9; D gene: .; J gene: TRBJ1-5; clone size: .; CDR3 DNA: TGTGCCAGCAGCTTAGGTCGGGGGGTGGGCAATCAGCCCCAGCATTTT; CDR3 protein: CASSLGRGVGNQPQHF
V gene: TRBV7-2; D gene: TRBD1; J gene: TRBJ1-2; clone size: .; CDR3 DNA: TGTGCCAGCAGCTACAGGGGCTATGGCTACACCTTC; CDR3 protein: CASSYRGYGYTF
V gene: TRBV9; D gene: .; J gene: TRBJ2-1; clone size: .; CDR3 DNA: TGTGCCAGCAGCGGTACTAGCTCCTACTACAATGAGCAGTTCTTC; CDR3 protein: CASSGTSSYYNEQFF
V gene: TRBV9; D gene: TRBD2; J gene: TRBJ2-5; clone size: .; CDR3 DNA: TGTGCCAGCAGCGTAGCTCCGGCTAGCGGGCAAGAGACCCAGTACTTC; CDR3 protein: CASSVAPASGQETQYF
V gene: TRBV4-2; D gene: TRBD2; J gene: TRBJ2-1; clone size: .; CDR3 DNA: TGTGCCAGCAGCCTCTCCGCGGGGGGGGCTGGGGATGAGCAGTTCTTC; CDR3 protein: CASSLSAGGAGDEQFF
V gene: TRBV27; D gene: .; J gene: TRBJ2-2; clone size: .; CDR3 DNA: TGTGCCAGCACCCCGGACAGTCCGAACACCGGGGAGCTGTTTTTT; CDR3 protein: CASTPDSPNTGELFF
V gene: TRBV10-3; D gene: .; J gene: TRBJ2-3; clone size: few; CDR3 DNA: TGTGCCATCAATGTCAGCCCGGGAGTCGGGGATACGCAGTATTTT; CDR3 protein: CAINVSPGVGDTQYF
V gene: TRBV12-5; D gene: .; J gene: TRBJ2-5; clone size: .; CDR3 DNA: TGTGCTAGTGGTTCCGACAGGAGAGGGGGAGAGACCCAGTACTTC; CDR3 protein: CASGSDRRGGETQYF
V gene: TRBV7-3; D gene: TRBD1; J gene: TRBJ2-5; clone size: .; CDR3 DNA: TGTGCCAGCAGCTTAAAAGGGGACAGGAGGCAAGAGACCCAGTACTTC; CDR3 protein: CASSLKGDRRQETQYF
V gene: TRBV7-2; D gene: .; J gene: TRBJ2-7; clone size: .; CDR3 DNA: TGTGCCAGCAGCTTCCAGGGGTACGAGCAGTACTTC; CDR3 protein: CASSFQGYEQYF
V gene: TRBV20-1; D gene: .; J gene: TRBJ1-1; clone size: .; CDR3 DNA: TGCAGCCTACGCCTCTACACTGAAGCTTTCTTT; CDR3 protein: CSLRLYTEAFF
V gene: TRBV7-2; D gene: TRBD1; J gene: TRBJ1-4; clone size: .; CDR3 DNA: TGTGCCAGCAGCTTAGAAGGACAGGGAAATGAAAAACTGTTTTTT; CDR3 protein: CASSLEGQGNEKLFF
V gene: TRBV7-9; D gene: .; J gene: TRBJ2-1; clone size: few; CDR3 DNA: TGTGCCAGCAGCTTGGGGGCCGCCAATGAGCAGTTCTTC; CDR3 protein: CASSLGAANEQFF
V gene: TRBV9; D gene: TRBD2; J gene: TRBJ2-3; clone size: .; CDR3 DNA: TGTGCCAGCGACCAGGGCGGGGGGGCGATTATTGGCACAGATACGCAGTATTTT; CDR3 protein: CASDQGGGAIIGTDTQYF
V gene: TRBV7-9; D gene: TRBD1; J gene: TRBJ2-7; clone size: .; CDR3 DNA: TGTGCCAGCAGCCAAACCCGGGACAGGGGGACCTACGAGCAGTACTTC; CDR3 protein: CASSQTRDRGTYEQYF
V gene: TRBV16; D gene: TRBD1; J gene: TRBJ1-2; clone size: .; CDR3 DNA: TGTGCCAGCAGCCAAACAGGGGGCCCCTATGGCTACACCTTC; CDR3 protein: CASSQTGGPYGYTF